This T cell receptor (beta chain) was obtained from a study of blood T cell repertoires in COVID-19. Study in general: Sites in the United States, Italy and Spain provided acute and convalescent COVID-19 samples.

Sequencing used immunoSEQ multiplex PCR; TCRdb keeps in-frame clones, though not all of them. The table has around 100,000 clones, roughly 92% seen once. This clone showed up just once. The CDR3 contains 14 residues. Trimming stripped 5 bases from V and 0 bases from J, with 8 bases between. The germline V gene encodes CDR1 KGHDR and CDR2 SFDVKD. This clonotype was obtained from a man aged 50 to 60 with active COVID-19. The chain links TRBV24-1 to TRBJ2-3; D call uncertain. Sample: peripheral blood. The CDR3 region is CATSGGSSTDTQYF. The CDR3, as DNA: TGTGCCACCAGTGGTGGCAGTAGCACAGATACGCAGTATTTT.